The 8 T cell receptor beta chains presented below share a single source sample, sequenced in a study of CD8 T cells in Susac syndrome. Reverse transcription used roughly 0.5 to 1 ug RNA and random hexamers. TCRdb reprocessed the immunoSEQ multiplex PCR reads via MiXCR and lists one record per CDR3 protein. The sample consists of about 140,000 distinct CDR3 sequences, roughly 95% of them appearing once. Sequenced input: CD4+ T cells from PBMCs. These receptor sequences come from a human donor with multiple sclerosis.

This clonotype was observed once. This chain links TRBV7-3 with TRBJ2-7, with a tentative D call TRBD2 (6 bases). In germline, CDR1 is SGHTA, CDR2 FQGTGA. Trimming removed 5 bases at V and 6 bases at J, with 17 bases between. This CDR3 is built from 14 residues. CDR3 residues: CASSPRDSRGEQYF. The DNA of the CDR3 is TGTGCCAGCAGCCCCCGGGACTCACGTGGCGAGCAGTACTTC.

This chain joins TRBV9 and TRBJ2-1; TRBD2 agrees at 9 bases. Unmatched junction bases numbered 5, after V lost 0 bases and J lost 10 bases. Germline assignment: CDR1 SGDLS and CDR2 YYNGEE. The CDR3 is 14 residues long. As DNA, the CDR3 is TGTGCCAGCAGCGTAGACGGCCTAGCGGGAGAGCAGTTCTTC. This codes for CASSVDGLAGEQFF.

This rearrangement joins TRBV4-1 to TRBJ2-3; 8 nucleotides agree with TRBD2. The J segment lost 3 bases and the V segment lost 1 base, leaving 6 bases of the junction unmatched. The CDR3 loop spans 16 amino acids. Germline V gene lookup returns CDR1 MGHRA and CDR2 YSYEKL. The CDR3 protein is CASSQVSAGATDTQYF. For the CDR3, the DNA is TGCGCCAGCAGCCAAGTGTCAGCGGGAGCAACAGATACGCAGTATTTT.

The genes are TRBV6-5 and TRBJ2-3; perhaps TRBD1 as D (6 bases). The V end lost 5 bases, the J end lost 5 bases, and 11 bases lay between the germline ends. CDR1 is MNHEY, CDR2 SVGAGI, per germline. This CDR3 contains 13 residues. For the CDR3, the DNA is TGTGCCAGCAGTAAACAGGGAATAGATACGCAGTATTTT. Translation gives CASSKQGIDTQYF.

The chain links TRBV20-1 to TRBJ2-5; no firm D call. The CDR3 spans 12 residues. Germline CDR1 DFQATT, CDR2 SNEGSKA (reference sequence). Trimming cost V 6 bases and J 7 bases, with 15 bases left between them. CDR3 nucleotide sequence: TGCAGTGCGCTATCCAACGTTGGGACCCAGTACTTC. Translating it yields CSALSNVGTQYF.

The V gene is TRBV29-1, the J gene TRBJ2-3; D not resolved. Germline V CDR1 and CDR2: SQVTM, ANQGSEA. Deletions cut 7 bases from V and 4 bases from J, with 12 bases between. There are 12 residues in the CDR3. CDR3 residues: CSDSTDADTQYF. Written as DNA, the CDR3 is TGCAGCGACTCAACAGATGCAGATACGCAGTATTTT.

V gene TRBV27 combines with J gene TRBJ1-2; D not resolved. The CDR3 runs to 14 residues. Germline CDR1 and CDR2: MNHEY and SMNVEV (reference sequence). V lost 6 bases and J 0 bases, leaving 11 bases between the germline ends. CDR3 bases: TGTGCCAGCAGGTTCGCCTATACTAACTATGGCTACACCTTC. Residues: CASRFAYTNYGYTF.

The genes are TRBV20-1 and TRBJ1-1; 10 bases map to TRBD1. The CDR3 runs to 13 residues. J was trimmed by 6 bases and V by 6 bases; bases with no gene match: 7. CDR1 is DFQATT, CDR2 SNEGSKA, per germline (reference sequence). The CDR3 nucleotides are TGCAGTGCCATTCGGACAGGGGGATCTGAAGCTTTCTTT. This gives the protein CSAIRTGGSEAFF.